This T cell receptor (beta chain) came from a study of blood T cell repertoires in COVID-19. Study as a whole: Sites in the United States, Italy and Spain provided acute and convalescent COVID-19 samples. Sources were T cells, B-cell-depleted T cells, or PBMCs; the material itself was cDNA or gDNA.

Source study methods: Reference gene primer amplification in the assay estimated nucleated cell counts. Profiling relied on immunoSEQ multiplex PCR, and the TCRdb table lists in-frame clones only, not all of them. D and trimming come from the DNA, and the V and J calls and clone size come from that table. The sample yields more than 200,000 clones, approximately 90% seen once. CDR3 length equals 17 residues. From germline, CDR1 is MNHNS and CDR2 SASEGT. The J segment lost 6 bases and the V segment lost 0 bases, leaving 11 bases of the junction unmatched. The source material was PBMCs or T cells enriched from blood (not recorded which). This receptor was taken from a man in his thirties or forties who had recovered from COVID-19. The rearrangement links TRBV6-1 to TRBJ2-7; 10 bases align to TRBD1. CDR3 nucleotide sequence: TGTGCCAGCAGTGAAGCAACTTCCGGGACAGGGGAGTTCGAGCAGTACTTC. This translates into CASSEATSGTGEFEQYF.